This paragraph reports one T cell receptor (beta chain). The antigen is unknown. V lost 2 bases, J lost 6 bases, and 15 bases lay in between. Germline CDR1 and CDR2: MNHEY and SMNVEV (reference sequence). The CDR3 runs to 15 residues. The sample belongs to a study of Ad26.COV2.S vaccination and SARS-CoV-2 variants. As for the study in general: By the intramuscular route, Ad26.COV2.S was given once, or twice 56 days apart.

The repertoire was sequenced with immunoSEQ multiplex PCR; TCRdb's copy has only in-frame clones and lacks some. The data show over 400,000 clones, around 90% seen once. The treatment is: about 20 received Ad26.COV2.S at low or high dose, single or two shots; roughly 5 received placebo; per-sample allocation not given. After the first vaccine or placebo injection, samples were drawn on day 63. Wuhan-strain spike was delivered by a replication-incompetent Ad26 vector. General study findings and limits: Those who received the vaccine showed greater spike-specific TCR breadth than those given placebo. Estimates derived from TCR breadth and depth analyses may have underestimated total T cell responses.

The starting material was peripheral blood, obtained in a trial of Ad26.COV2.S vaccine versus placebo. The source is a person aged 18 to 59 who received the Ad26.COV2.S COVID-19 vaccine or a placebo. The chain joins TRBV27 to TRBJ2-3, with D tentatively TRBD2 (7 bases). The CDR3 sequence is CASSLVGGARDTQYF. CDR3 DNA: TGTGCCAGCAGTTTAGTGGGGGGGGCCAGGGATACGCAGTATTTT.